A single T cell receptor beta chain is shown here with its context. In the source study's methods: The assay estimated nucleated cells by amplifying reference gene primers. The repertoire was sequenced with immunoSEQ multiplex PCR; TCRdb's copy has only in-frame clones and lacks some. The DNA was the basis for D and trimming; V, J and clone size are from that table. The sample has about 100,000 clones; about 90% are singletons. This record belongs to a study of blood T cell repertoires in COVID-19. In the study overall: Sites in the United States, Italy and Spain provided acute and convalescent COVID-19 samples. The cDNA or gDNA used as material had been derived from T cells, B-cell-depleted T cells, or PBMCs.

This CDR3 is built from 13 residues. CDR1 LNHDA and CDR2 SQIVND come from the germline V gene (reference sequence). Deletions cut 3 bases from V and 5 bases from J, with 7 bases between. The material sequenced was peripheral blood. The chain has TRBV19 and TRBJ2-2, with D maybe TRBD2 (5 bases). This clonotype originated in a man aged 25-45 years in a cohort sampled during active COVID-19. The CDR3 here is CASSIRGTGELFF. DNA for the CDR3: TGTGCCAGTAGTATCCGCGGGACCGGGGAGCTGTTTTTT.